These 22 T cell receptor beta chains originate from one sample sequenced in a study of brain metastases from non-small cell lung cancer. Profiled with immunoSEQ multiplex PCR; TCRdb holds only in-frame clones, not every one. This table has thousands of clones, roughly four fifths appearing once. The sample was primary lung tumor tissue. The receptor source for this set is a donor at least 40 years old with non-small cell lung cancer.

The chain has TRBV9 and TRBJ2-1; TRBD2 agrees at 11 bases. The germline V gene encodes CDR1 SGDLS and CDR2 YYNGEE. The CDR3 sequence is 17 residues long. J was trimmed by 4 bases and V by 2 bases; bases with no gene match: 8. For the CDR3, the DNA is TGTGCCAGCAGCGTCCCGGGACTAGCGGAGCTTTACAATGAGCAGTTCTTC. This encodes CASSVPGLAELYNEQFF.

The genes are TRBV27 and TRBJ2-1; D is perhaps TRBD1 or TRBD2 (5 bases each). The CDR3 runs 14 residues. V lost 3 bases, J lost 10 bases, and 16 bases lay in between. Germline V lookup: CDR1 MNHEY, CDR2 SMNVEV (reference sequence). CDR3 loop: CASSFRDHAGEQFF. The CDR3 DNA reads TGTGCCAGCAGTTTCCGGGACCACGCTGGGGAGCAGTTCTTC.

In regard to this clone: The junction does not match germline at one end; this may be a read error. The gene calls are TRBV5-1 and TRBJ2-3; 9 bases are shared with TRBD1. This CDR3 comprises 14 residues. Looked up from germline, CDR1 is SGHRS and CDR2 is YFSETQ. This CDR3 reads CANSVTGGTDTQYF. For the CDR3, the DNA is TGCGCCAACAGCGTGACAGGGGGAACAGATACGCAGTATTTT.

V usage is TRBV19 and J usage is TRBJ1-2; D call uncertain. Germline values: CDR1 LNHDA, CDR2 SQIVND (reference sequence). Trimming stripped 9 bases from V and 8 bases from J, with 19 bases between. The CDR3 contains 13 residues. The CDR3 region is CASHRRASSGYTF. CDR3 coding DNA: TGTGCCAGCCACCGTCGCGCCAGTTCCGGCTACACCTTC.

This clone has more than one count but fewer than ten. The chain carries TRBV6-5 and TRBJ2-7; perhaps TRBD1 as D (5 bases). The germline V gene encodes CDR1 MNHEY and CDR2 SVGAGI. This CDR3 region has 12 residues. Deletions cut 7 bases from V and 2 bases from J, with 9 bases between. The CDR3 here is CASTTGPYEQYF. The CDR3 bases are TGTGCCAGCACCACAGGTCCCTACGAGCAGTACTTC.

The chain joins TRBV5-4 to TRBJ2-1, with 9 bases aligning to TRBD2. V gave up 6 bases and J gave up 4 bases; unmatched junction bases: 5. This CDR3 has 14 amino acids. Germline CDR1 SGHNT, CDR2 YYREEE (reference sequence). CDR3 loop: CASNVAGEYNEQFF. DNA of the CDR3: TGTGCCAGCAACGTAGCGGGAGAGTACAATGAGCAGTTCTTC.

This sequence joins TRBV9 and TRBJ2-1, with TRBD2 as a possible D gene (6 bases). Trimming removed 3 bases from V and 11 bases from J, with 15 bases in between. The germline CDR1 and CDR2 sequences are SGDLS and YYNGEE. The CDR3 has 13 amino acids. The CDR3 protein is CASSASSGSKQFF. In DNA form, the CDR3 reads TGTGCCAGCAGCGCAAGTAGCGGATCCAAGCAGTTCTTC.

This clone appeared a single time. The rearrangement uses TRBV10-3 and TRBJ2-1; TRBD1 matches at 7 bases. After removal of 3 bases from V and 1 base from J, the junction contained 9 bases not matched to a gene. The CDR3 is 17 amino acids. Per the germline V gene, CDR1 is ENHRY and CDR2 is SYGVKD. The CDR3 DNA is TGTGCCATCAGTGACCCGACAGGGTCCGTTTCCTACAATGAGCAGTTCTTC. Its protein is CAISDPTGSVSYNEQFF.

The CDR3 loop reads CANRQAGETQYF. CDR3 nucleotides: TGTGCCAATAGACAGGCTGGGGAGACCCAGTACTTC. The gene calls are TRBV19 and TRBJ2-5; a possible D gene is TRBD1 (6 bases). Germline V gene lookup returns CDR1 LNHDA and CDR2 SQIVND (reference sequence). The CDR3 runs to 12 residues. Deletions cut 10 bases from V and 5 bases from J, with 14 bases between.

The rearrangement links TRBV7-3 to TRBJ2-1; 8 bases match TRBD1. V lost 7 bases and J lost 6; bases outside the gene matches: 8. Germline V gives CDR1 SGHTA, CDR2 FQGTGA. This CDR3 is built from 14 residues. CDR3 residues: CASNRGLGGNEQFF. Written as DNA, the CDR3 is TGTGCCAGCAACAGGGGGTTAGGCGGCAATGAGCAGTTCTTC.

This chain links TRBV7-3 with TRBJ1-3, with D possibly matching TRBD1 (6 bases). Trimming took off 5 bases at V and 3 bases at J, with 14 bases between the two ends. The germline CDR1 and CDR2 sequences are SGHTA and FQGTGA. The CDR3 runs to 15 residues. CDR3 residues: CASSHDRTYGNTIYF. The DNA for the CDR3 is TGTGCCAGCAGCCATGACAGGACCTATGGAAACACCATATATTTT.

The chain carries TRBV6-5 and TRBJ1-2, with TRBD1 matching over 7 bases. The CDR3 spans 14 residues. Germline V CDR1 and CDR2: MNHEY, SVGAGI. V shed 6 bases and J 1 base; nucleotides not matched to a gene: 5. The CDR3, as DNA: TGTGCCAGCAGAAGGTGGGACAGTAACTATGGCTACACCTTC. Its protein product is CASRRWDSNYGYTF.

This clone has only a few counts. Other DNA sequences in this sample translate to the same CDR3. The chain couples TRBV14 to TRBJ2-2, with unresolved D. The CDR3 covers 13 residues. The germline gives CDR1 SGHDN, CDR2 FVKESK. V lost 1 base, J lost 5 bases, and 5 bases lay in between. The CDR3 spells CASSQVWTGELFF. The CDR3, as DNA: TGTGCCAGCAGCCAAGTCTGGACCGGGGAGCTGTTTTTT.

This clone was seen only a few times. The CDR3 bases are TGTGCCAGCACAGAGGTGTATCCTGGTGAAAAACTGTTTTTT. Its translation: CASTEVYPGEKLFF. The chain recombines TRBV28 with TRBJ1-4; no definite D call. Per germline, CDR1 MDHEN and CDR2 SYDVKM. Trimming removed 7 bases at V and 7 bases at J, with 16 bases between. The CDR3 length is 14 residues.

The chain employs TRBV7-2 and TRBJ2-5; no clear D gene. Trimming cost V 5 bases and J 3 bases, with 13 bases left between them. The germline V gene encodes CDR1 SGHTA and CDR2 FQGNSA. This CDR3 comprises 14 residues. CDR3 in DNA: TGTGCCAGCAGCCCCGAGCCGACTGAAGAGACCCAGTACTTC. It is translated as CASSPEPTEETQYF.

The chain uses TRBV9 and TRBJ2-1; D unclear. The V end was cut by 3 bases, the J end by 10 bases, with 17 bases between. Germline V gene sequence: CDR1 SGDLS, CDR2 YYNGEE. This CDR3 contains 14 residues. As DNA, the CDR3 is TGTGCCAGCAGCGCCGACCCACGCCGGGTCGAGCAGTTCTTC. Translated: CASSADPRRVEQFF.

The chain uses TRBV5-5 and TRBJ1-1, with D perhaps TRBD1 (5 bases). V lost 0 bases and J lost 1, with 7 bases in between. The germline CDR1 and CDR2 sequences are SGHKS and YYEKEE (reference sequence). This CDR3 contains 14 residues. CDR3 nucleotides: TGTGCCAGCAGCTTGGCCGGGGGGAACACTGAAGCTTTCTTT. It is translated as CASSLAGGNTEAFF.

V gene TRBV11-1 combines with J gene TRBJ2-1, with a possible D match to TRBD2 (5 bases). V was clipped by 2 bases and J by 5 bases, with 13 bases between them. This CDR3 comprises 15 residues. Per the germline V gene, CDR1 is SGHAT and CDR2 is FQDESV (reference sequence). The CDR3 spells CASSLRSGRNNEQFF. DNA of the CDR3: TGTGCCAGCAGCTTAAGAAGCGGCCGTAACAATGAGCAGTTCTTC.

V gene TRBV12-5 combines with J gene TRBJ1-1; 7 positions match TRBD1. Germline CDR1 LGHNT, CDR2 FRNRAP. The CDR3 covers 14 residues. J was trimmed by 1 base and V by 6 bases; bases with no gene match: 5. CDR3 sequence: CASGPDRPNTEAFF. The CDR3 bases are TGTGCTAGTGGGCCGGACAGGCCGAACACTGAAGCTTTCTTT.

This clone appeared once. An end of the junction differs from the germline gene, which may be a read error. The rearrangement links TRBV29-1 to TRBJ2-1; a weak D match, TRBD1 (6 bases). Germline assignment: CDR1 SQVTM and CDR2 ANQGSEA. The CDR3 has 15 amino acids. The CDR3 DNA follows: TGCAGCATTGAAGATCAGGGGACACGGTCGAATGAGCAGTTCTTC. It codes for CSIEDQGTRSNEQFF.

The chain couples TRBV19 to TRBJ2-5; TRBD2 matches at 10 bases. The CDR3 runs 15 residues. CDR1 LNHDA and CDR2 SQIVND come from the germline V gene (reference sequence). V lost 4 bases, J lost 2 bases, and 4 bases stayed unmatched. Here the CDR3 reads CASSTSGSSQETQYF. The CDR3, as DNA: TGTGCCAGTAGTACTAGCGGGAGTTCGCAAGAGACCCAGTACTTC. The full variable domain, completed using reference TRBV19 and TRBJ2-5, is DGGITQSPKYLFRKEGQNVTLSCEQNLNHDAMYWYRQDPGQGLRLIYYSQIVNDFQKGDIAEGYSVSREKKESFPLTVTSAQKNPTAFYLCASSTSGSSQETQYFGPGTRLLVL.

Here the CDR3 reads CASRVGLGLADDNEQFF. The CDR3 nucleotides read TGTGCCAGCAGGGTAGGCTTGGGACTAGCGGACGACAATGAGCAGTTCTTC. The chain uses TRBV2 and TRBJ2-1; 11 bases are shared with TRBD2. This CDR3 is built from 17 residues. From germline, CDR1 is SNHLY and CDR2 FYNNEI. V lost 6 bases to trimming and J lost 5 bases; unmatched junction nucleotides: 12. Using reference TRBV2 and TRBJ2-1 for the parts outside the CDR3, the full variable domain is EPEVTQTPSHQVTQMGQEVILRCVPISNHLYFYWYRQILGQKVEFLVSFYNNEISEKSEIFDDQFSVERPDGSNFTLKIRSTKLEDSAMYFCASRVGLGLADDNEQFFGPGTRLTVL.